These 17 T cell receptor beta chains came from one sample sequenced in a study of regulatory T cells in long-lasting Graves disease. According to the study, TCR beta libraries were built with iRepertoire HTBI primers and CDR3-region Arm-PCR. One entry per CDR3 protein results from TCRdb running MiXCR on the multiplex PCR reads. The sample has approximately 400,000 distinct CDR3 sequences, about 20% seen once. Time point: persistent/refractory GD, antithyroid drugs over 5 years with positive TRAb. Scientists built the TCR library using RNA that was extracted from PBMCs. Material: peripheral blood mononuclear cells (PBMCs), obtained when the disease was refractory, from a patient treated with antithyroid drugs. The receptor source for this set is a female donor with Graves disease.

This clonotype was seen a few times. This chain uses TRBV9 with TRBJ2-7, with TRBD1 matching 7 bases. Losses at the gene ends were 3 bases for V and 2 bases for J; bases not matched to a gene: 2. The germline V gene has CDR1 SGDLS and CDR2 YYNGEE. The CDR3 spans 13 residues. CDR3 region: CASSAGQTYEQYF. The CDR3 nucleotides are TGTGCCAGCAGCGCGGGACAGACCTACGAGCAGTACTTC.

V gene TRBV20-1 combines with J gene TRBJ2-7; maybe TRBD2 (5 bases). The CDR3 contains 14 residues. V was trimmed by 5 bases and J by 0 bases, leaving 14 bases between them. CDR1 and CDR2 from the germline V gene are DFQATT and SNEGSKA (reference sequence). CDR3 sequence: CSAQERTLSYEQYF. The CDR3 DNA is TGCAGTGCTCAAGAGCGGACCCTCTCCTACGAGCAGTACTTC.

The CDR3 DNA follows: TGTGCCAGCTCACCACCAAGGCTAGGAACAAACTCTGAAGCTTTCTTT. It specifies CASSPPRLGTNSEAFF. The chain joins TRBV18 to TRBJ1-1, with D unresolved. Germline V CDR1 and CDR2: KGHSH, LQKENI. The CDR3 is 16 residues long. Trimming stripped 0 bases from V and 6 bases from J, with 17 bases between.

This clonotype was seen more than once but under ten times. The CDR3 protein is CASSLPSGGGRGGNIQYF. The CDR3 region has the DNA TGTGCCAGCAGCCTACCTTCAGGGGGAGGACGAGGTGGAAACATTCAGTACTTC. The V and J genes are TRBV28 and TRBJ2-4, with D possibly being TRBD1 (7 bases). This CDR3 has 18 amino acids. V lost 6 bases and J lost 6, with 27 bases in between. Germline loops: CDR1 MDHEN, CDR2 SYDVKM.

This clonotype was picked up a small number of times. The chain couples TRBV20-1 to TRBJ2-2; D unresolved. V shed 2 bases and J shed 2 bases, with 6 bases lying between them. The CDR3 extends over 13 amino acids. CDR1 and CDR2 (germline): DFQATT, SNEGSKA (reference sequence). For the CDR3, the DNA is TGCAGTGCTAGAAAGGGAAACACCGGGGAGCTGTTTTTT. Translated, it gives CSARKGNTGELFF.

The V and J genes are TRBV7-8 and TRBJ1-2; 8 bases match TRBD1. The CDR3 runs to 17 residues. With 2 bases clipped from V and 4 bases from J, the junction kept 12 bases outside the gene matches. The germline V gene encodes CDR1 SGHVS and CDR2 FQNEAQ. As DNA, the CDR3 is TGTGCCAGCAGCTTAACCAGGGGACAGGTGAGCCTCTATGGCTACACCTTC. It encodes CASSLTRGQVSLYGYTF.

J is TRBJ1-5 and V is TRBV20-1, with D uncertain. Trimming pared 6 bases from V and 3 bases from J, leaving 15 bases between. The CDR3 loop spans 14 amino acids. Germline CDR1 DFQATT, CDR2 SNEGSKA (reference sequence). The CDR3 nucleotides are TGCAGTGCCATCGACCGACAATTCAATCAGCCCCAGCATTTT. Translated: CSAIDRQFNQPQHF.

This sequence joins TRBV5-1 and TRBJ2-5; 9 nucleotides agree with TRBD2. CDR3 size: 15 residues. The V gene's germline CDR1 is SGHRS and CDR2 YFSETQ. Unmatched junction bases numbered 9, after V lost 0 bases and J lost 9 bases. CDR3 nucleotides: TGCGCCAGCAGCTTGGATATGGGCGGGAGGGGGCCCCAGTACTTC. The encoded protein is CASSLDMGGRGPQYF.

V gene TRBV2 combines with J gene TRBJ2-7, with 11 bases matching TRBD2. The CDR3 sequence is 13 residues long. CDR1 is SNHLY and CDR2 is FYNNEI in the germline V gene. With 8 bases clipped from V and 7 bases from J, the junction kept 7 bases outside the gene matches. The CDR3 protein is CASVRLAGREQYF. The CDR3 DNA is TGTGCCAGCGTTCGACTAGCGGGAAGGGAGCAGTACTTC.

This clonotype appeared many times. The CDR3 spells CASSPRLEGSENTGELFF. DNA of the CDR3: TGTGCCAGCAGCCCCAGACTAGAGGGGAGCGAGAACACCGGGGAGCTGTTTTTT. This chain connects TRBV12-3 or TRBV12-4 to TRBJ2-2; maybe TRBD2 (6 bases). The CDR3 length is 18 residues. Between the trimmed V and J ends, which lost 6 bases and 1 base, there was a span of 21 bases.

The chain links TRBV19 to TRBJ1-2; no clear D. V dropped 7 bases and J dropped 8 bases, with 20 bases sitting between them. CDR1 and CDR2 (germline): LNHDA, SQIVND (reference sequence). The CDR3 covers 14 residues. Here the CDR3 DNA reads TGTGCCAGTACCTACGCTGGTTCCTTCATGGGCTACACCTTC. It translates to CASTYAGSFMGYTF. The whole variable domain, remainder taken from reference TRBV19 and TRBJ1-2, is DGGITQSPKYLFRKEGQNVTLSCEQNLNHDAMYWYRQDPGQGLRLIYYSQIVNDFQKGDIAEGYSVSREKKESFPLTVTSAQKNPTAFYLCASTYAGSFMGYTFGSGTRLTVV.

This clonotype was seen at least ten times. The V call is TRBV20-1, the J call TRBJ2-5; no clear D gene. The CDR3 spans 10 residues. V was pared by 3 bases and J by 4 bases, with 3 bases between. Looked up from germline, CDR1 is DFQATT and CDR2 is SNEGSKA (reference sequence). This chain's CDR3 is CSASLETQYF. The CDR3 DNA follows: TGCAGTGCTAGTCTAGAGACCCAGTACTTC.

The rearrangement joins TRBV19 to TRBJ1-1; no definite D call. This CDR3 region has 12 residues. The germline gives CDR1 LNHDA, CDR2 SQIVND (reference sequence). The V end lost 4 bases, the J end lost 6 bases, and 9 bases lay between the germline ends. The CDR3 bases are TGTGCCAGTAGTAGCCCCCGTGCTGAAGCTTTCTTT. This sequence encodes CASSSPRAEAFF.

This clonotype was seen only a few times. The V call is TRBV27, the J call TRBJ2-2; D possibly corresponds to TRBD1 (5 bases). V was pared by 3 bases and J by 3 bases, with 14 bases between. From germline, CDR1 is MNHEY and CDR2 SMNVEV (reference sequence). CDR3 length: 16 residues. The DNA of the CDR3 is TGTGCCAGCAGTTTCCTCAGGGCCTTGGACACCGGGGAGCTGTTTTTT. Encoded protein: CASSFLRALDTGELFF.

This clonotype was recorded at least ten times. The CDR3 is CASSLTVTRGRNTEAFF. CDR3 sequence (DNA): TGTGCCAGCAGTCTGACGGTTACTCGAGGAAGGAACACTGAAGCTTTCTTT. The J gene is TRBJ1-1, the V gene TRBV28; the D is unclear. This CDR3 has 17 residues. Germline CDR1 MDHEN, CDR2 SYDVKM. V lost 5 bases and J 1 base, leaving 20 bases between the germline ends.

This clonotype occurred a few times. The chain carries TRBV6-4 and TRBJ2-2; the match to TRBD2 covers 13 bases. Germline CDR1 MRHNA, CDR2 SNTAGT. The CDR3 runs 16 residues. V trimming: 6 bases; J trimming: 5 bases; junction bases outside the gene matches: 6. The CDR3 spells CASSAGTSGTTGELFF. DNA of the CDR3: TGTGCCAGCAGCGCCGGGACTAGCGGGACTACCGGGGAGCTGTTTTTT.

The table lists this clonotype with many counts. The CDR3 sequence is CASSDSGTGPTNEKLFF. The CDR3 DNA reads TGTGCCAGCAGTGATTCCGGGACAGGGCCAACTAATGAAAAACTGTTTTTT. The chain has TRBV2 and TRBJ1-4, with 9 bases lining up with TRBD1. Germline CDR1 reads SNHLY; CDR2 reads FYNNEI. Trimming took 3 bases from V and 0 from J; bases not matched to a gene: 5. CDR3 length equals 17 residues.